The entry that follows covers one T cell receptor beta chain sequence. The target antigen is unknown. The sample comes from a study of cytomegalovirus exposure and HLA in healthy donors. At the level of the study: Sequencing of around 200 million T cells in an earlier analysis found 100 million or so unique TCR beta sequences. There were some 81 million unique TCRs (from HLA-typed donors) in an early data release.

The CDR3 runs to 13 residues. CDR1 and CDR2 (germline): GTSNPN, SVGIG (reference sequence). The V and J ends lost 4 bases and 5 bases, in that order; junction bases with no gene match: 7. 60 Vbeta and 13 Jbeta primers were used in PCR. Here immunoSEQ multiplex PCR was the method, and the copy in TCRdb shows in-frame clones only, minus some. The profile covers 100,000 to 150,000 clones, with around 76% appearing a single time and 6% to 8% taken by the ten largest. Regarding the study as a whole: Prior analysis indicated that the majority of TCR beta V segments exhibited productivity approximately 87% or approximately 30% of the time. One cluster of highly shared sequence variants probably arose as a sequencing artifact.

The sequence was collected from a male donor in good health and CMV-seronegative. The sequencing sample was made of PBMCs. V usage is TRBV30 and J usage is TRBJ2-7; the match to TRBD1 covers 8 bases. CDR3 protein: CAWKGRGLDEQYF. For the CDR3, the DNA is TGTGCCTGGAAGGGCAGGGGGCTCGACGAGCAGTACTTC. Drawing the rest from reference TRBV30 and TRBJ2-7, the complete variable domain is SQTIHQWPATLVQPVGSPLSLECTVEGTSNPNLYWYRQAAGRGLQLLFYSVGIGQISSEVPQNLSASRPQDRQFILSSKKLLLSDSGFYLCAWKGRGLDEQYFGPGTRLTVT.